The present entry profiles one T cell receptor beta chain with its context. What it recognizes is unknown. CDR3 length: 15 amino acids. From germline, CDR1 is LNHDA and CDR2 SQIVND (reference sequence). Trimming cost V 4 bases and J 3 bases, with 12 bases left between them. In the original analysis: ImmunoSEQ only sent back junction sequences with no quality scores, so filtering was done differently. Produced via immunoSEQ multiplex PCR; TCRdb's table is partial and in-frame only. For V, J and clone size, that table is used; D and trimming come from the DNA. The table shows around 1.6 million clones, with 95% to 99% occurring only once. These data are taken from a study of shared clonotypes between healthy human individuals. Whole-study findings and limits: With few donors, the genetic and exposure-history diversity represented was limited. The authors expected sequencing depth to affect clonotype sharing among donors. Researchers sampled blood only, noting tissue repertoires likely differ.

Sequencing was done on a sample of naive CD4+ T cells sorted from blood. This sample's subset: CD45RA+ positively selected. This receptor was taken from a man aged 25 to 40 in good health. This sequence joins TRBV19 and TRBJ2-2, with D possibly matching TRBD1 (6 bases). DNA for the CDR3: TGTGCCAGTAGTAGGACCGGACAGTACACCGGGGAGCTGTTTTTT. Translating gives CASSRTGQYTGELFF. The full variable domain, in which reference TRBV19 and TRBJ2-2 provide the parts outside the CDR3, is DGGITQSPKYLFRKEGQNVTLSCEQNLNHDAMYWYRQDPGQGLRLIYYSQIVNDFQKGDIAEGYSVSREKKESFPLTVTSAQKNPTAFYLCASSRTGQYTGELFFGEGSRLTVL.